One and the same sample provided the 16 T cell receptor beta chains below, sequenced in a study of blood T cell repertoires in COVID-19. The table came from immunoSEQ multiplex PCR; TCRdb's copy has only in-frame clones and leaves some out. Of roughly 200,000 clones in the sample, about 80% were seen once. The specimen was peripheral blood. The receptors were gathered from a man aged 70-80 years with active or convalescent COVID-19.

This chain joins TRBV19 and TRBJ2-1, with D possibly being TRBD1 (7 bases). CDR1 LNHDA and CDR2 SQIVND come from the germline V gene (reference sequence). The CDR3 extends over 15 amino acids. Between the trimmed V and J ends, which lost 1 base and 8 bases, there was a span of 15 bases. The DNA for the CDR3 is TGTGCCAGTAGTATAGCGGCAGGGGGGAACTATGAGCAGTTCTTC. Its translation: CASSIAAGGNYEQFF.

This chain joins TRBV11-2 and TRBJ2-7; D is unclear. The V and J ends lost 4 bases and 6 bases respectively, with 13 bases between them. Germline loops: CDR1 SGHAT, CDR2 FQNNGV. The CDR3 contains 13 residues. The CDR3 DNA follows: TGTGCCAGCAGCTCCCTCCTCGAGTCCGAGCAGTACTTC. It codes for CASSSLLESEQYF.

V is TRBV3-1 (or the pseudogene TRBV3-2) and J is TRBJ2-3, with a possible D match to TRBD2 (6 bases). Germline assignment: CDR1 LGHDT and CDR2 YNNKEL (reference sequence). This CDR3 contains 16 residues. V lost 1 base and J 2 bases, leaving 13 bases between the germline ends. CDR3 nucleotide sequence: TGTGCCAGCAGCCAAGGGGGCGGGGACCTCACAGATACGCAGTATTTT. It translates to CASSQGGGDLTDTQYF.

The chain joins TRBV2 to TRBJ2-3; 8 nucleotides agree with TRBD2. Germline V CDR1 and CDR2: SNHLY, FYNNEI. With V trimmed by 6 bases and J by 2 bases, 7 bases remained unmatched. This CDR3 contains 15 residues. The CDR3 is CASRPSGGTTDTQYF. The CDR3, as DNA: TGTGCCAGCAGGCCGAGCGGGGGCACCACAGATACGCAGTATTTT.

This clone showed up just a few times. V and J are TRBV6-2 or TRBV6-3 and TRBJ2-2, with TRBD2 identical over 13 bases. The trim removed 4 bases at V and 0 bases at J, leaving 2 bases unmatched. The CDR3 sequence is 17 residues long. CDR1 is MNHEY, CDR2 SVGEGT, per germline. CDR3 sequence: CASSWTSGGPNTGELFF. CDR3 DNA sequence: TGTGCCAGCAGTTGGACTAGCGGGGGCCCGAACACCGGGGAGCTGTTTTTT.

This clone is a singleton in its sample. The chain is built from TRBV3-1 (or the pseudogene TRBV3-2) and TRBJ2-1; weak D call: TRBD1 (6 bases). Between the trimmed V and J ends, which lost 3 bases and 5 bases, there was a span of 14 bases. This CDR3 is 15 amino acids long. Germline V CDR1 and CDR2: LGHDT, YNNKEL (reference sequence). The CDR3 region is CASSQTGQKHNEQFF. CDR3 in DNA: TGTGCCAGCAGCCAGACGGGACAAAAACACAATGAGCAGTTCTTC.

Written as DNA, the CDR3 is TGTGCCAGCAGGATCGACGGCGGAGACACTGAAGCTTTCTTT. It translates to CASRIDGGDTEAFF. The chain recombines TRBV27 with TRBJ1-1; D remains ambiguous. The germline V gene encodes CDR1 MNHEY and CDR2 SMNVEV (reference sequence). V shed 6 bases and J shed 3 bases, with 14 bases lying between them. The CDR3 consists of 14 residues.

The chain joins TRBV7-8 to TRBJ2-1; 10 bases align to TRBD2. V was pared by 5 bases and J by 2 bases, with 3 bases of the junction left unmatched. The germline gives CDR1 SGHVS, CDR2 FQNEAQ. The CDR3 has 15 residues. The DNA of the CDR3 is TGTGCCAGCAGCAAAGGACTAGCGGCCTACAATGAGCAGTTCTTC. Its protein product is CASSKGLAAYNEQFF.

The rearrangement links TRBV21-1 to TRBJ2-7; the table's D gene call, TRBD1, was not cross checked with the DNA. TRBV21-1 is listed as a pseudogene. CDR3 length equals 13 residues. The CDR3 DNA is TGTGCCACCATAGCAGGGGGTCACTACGAGCAGTACTTC. Amino acids: CATIAGGHYEQYF.

The V call is TRBV27, the J call TRBJ2-7; TRBD1 matches at 10 bases. V dropped 4 bases and J dropped 2; count of bases not matched to a gene: 8. This CDR3 has 16 residues. From germline, CDR1 is MNHEY and CDR2 SMNVEV (reference sequence). The CDR3 sequence is CASSYGGQGFPYEQYF. DNA of the CDR3: TGTGCCAGCAGTTACGGGGGACAGGGGTTTCCCTACGAGCAGTACTTC.

The chain recombines TRBV4-1 with TRBJ2-7, with D perhaps matching TRBD2 (6 bases). Trimming pared 6 bases from V and 2 bases from J, leaving 14 bases between. Germline assignment: CDR1 MGHRA and CDR2 YSYEKL. The CDR3 runs 14 residues. CDR3 loop: CASSPLREAYEQYF. The CDR3 DNA follows: TGCGCCAGCAGTCCACTGCGGGAAGCCTACGAGCAGTACTTC.

The chain combines TRBV19 with TRBJ2-5; maybe TRBD2 (5 bases). The V end lost 0 bases, the J end lost 3 bases, and 17 bases lay between the germline ends. The CDR3 is 17 amino acids. Looked up from germline, CDR1 is LNHDA and CDR2 is SQIVND (reference sequence). CDR3 sequence: CASSIDLLPDGKETQYF. The DNA for the CDR3 is TGTGCCAGTAGTATAGATCTTCTCCCGGACGGGAAAGAGACCCAGTACTTC.

This clone has more than one count but fewer than ten. This rearrangement joins TRBV5-1 to TRBJ1-6; 7 nucleotides match TRBD1. Trimming at V came to 0 bases and at J to 7 bases, leaving 1 base not matched to a gene. CDR3 length: 14 residues. CDR1 and CDR2 from the germline V gene are SGHRS and YFSETQ. CDR3 in DNA: TGCGCCAGCAGCTTGGAACAGGGGAATTCACCCCTCCACTTT. It yields the protein CASSLEQGNSPLHF.

This chain joins TRBV11-2 and TRBJ2-5; D might be TRBD1 (6 bases). CDR1 is SGHAT, CDR2 FQNNGV, per germline. The V and J ends lost 4 bases and 5 bases respectively, with 20 bases between them. The CDR3 is 16 amino acids. CDR3 in amino acids: CASSSTRGTLRETQYF. The DNA for the CDR3 is TGTGCCAGCAGCTCAACTAGGGGGACCTTGCGGGAGACCCAGTACTTC.

This clone turned up a few times. The V call is TRBV6-5, the J call TRBJ1-3, with a possible D match to TRBD1 (5 bases). CDR3 size: 13 residues. Trimming removed 10 bases at V and 9 bases at J, with 19 bases between. Germline V gives CDR1 MNHEY, CDR2 SVGAGI. CDR3 DNA: TGTGCCACGAGACACGGATCGGGGGGCACCATATATTTT. It translates to CATRHGSGGTIYF.

CDR3 sequence: CASSQDSSVSASTDTQYF. The CDR3 DNA reads as TGTGCCAGCAGCCAAGATAGTAGCGTGTCAGCTAGCACAGATACGCAGTATTTT. The chain combines TRBV4-2 with TRBJ2-3; D perhaps matches TRBD2 (5 bases). The CDR3 totals 18 residues. Trimming removed 0 bases from V and 0 bases from J, with 16 bases in between. In germline, CDR1 is LGHNA, CDR2 YNFKEQ.